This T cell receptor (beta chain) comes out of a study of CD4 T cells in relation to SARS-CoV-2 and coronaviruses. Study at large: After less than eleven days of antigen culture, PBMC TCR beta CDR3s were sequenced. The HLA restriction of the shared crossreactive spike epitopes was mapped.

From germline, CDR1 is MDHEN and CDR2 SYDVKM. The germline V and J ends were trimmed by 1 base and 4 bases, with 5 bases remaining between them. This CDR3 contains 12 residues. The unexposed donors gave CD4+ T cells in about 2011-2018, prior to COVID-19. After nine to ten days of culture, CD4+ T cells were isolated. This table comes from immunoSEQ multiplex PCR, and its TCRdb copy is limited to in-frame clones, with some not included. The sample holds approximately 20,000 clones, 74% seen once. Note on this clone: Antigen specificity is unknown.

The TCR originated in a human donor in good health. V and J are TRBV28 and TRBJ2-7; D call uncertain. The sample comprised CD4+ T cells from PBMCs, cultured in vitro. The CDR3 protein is CASSLSTYEQYF. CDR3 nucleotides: TGTGCCAGCAGTTTATCTACTTACGAGCAGTACTTC.